This T cell receptor beta chain came from a study of cytomegalovirus exposure and HLA in healthy donors. The wider study: In terms of ancestry, the Caucasian-associated cluster contained roughly 81% of the approximately 430 genotyped donors. Study-wide findings and caveats: Cytomegalovirus-associated status was assigned to 150 or so TCR beta chains. In an earlier analysis, about 87% or about 30%: the productive usage of most TCR beta V segments.

Germline CDR1 SGHRS, CDR2 YFSETQ. The CDR3 loop spans 15 amino acids. Trimming pared 1 base from V and 0 bases from J, leaving 5 bases between. About this clone: The target antigen is unknown.

Both 60 Vbeta primers and 13 Jbeta primers went into the PCR. Method: immunoSEQ multiplex PCR; TCRdb's copy keeps in-frame clones and lacks some. This sample contains some 75,000 clones. The sample comprised PBMCs. The rearrangement links TRBV5-1 to TRBJ2-6, with D uncertain. This sequence originates from a boy aged 10-17 years in good health and CMV-seronegative. This CDR3 is CASSLWASGANVLTF. The CDR3 DNA reads TGCGCCAGCAGCTTGTGGGCCTCTGGGGCCAACGTCCTGACTTTC.